A single sample is the source of the 30 T cell receptor beta chains below, sequenced in a study of T-cell reconstitution after alpha-beta-depleted transplantation in children. Construction of the TCRbeta library involved unique molecular identifiers. Each CDR3 protein gets one entry after TCRdb re-called the PCR reads with MiXCR. This sample has about 200,000 distinct CDR3 sequences, with about 6% found just once. Material: PBMCs, obtained before TCRalphabeta/CD19-depleted stem cell transplant. Receptors were obtained from a girl less than two years old with combined immunodeficiency, due to receive a stem cell transplant.

This clonotype was recorded at least ten times. The chain uses TRBV7-2 and TRBJ2-5, with 7 bases aligning to TRBD1. From germline, CDR1 is SGHTA and CDR2 FQGNSA. Unmatched junction bases numbered 8, after V lost 5 bases and J lost 5 bases. There are 14 residues in the CDR3. The CDR3 protein is CASSGYPGGETQYF. CDR3 coding DNA: TGTGCCAGCAGCGGATATCCAGGGGGTGAGACCCAGTACTTC.

This clonotype was seen at least ten times. This chain links TRBV10-3 with TRBJ2-7; the match to TRBD2 covers 12 bases. The CDR3 consists of 15 residues. CDR1 is ENHRY, CDR2 SYGVKD, per germline. Germline trimming cut 6 bases from V and 1 base from J; bases unmatched to any gene: 4. CDR3 DNA sequence: TGTGCCATCAGCCGGACTAGCGGGATATCCTACGAGCAGTACTTC. It encodes CAISRTSGISYEQYF.

V is TRBV9 and J is TRBJ1-2; a possible D gene is TRBD1 (6 bases). This CDR3 is built from 16 residues. Trimming took off 2 bases at V and 3 bases at J, with 17 bases between the two ends. CDR1 SGDLS and CDR2 YYNGEE come from the germline V gene. For the CDR3, the DNA is TGTGCCAGCAGCGTTGAAGGGACACTCCCGGACTATGGCTACACCTTC. It specifies CASSVEGTLPDYGYTF.

This clonotype was recorded many times. V gene TRBV11-2 combines with J gene TRBJ2-3, with D unresolved. The ends were cut back, 5 bases at V and 4 bases at J, with 22 bases in the middle. The CDR3 consists of 17 residues. Germline values: CDR1 SGHAT, CDR2 FQNNGV. CDR3 sequence: CASSPTSRDIRPDTQYF. In nucleotides, the CDR3 is TGTGCCAGCAGCCCTACCTCTAGAGATATAAGGCCAGATACGCAGTATTTT. The whole variable domain, filled in from reference TRBV11-2 and TRBJ2-3, reads EAGVAQSPRYKIIEKRQSVAFWCNPISGHATLYWYQQILGQGPKLLIQFQNNGVVDDSQLPKDRFSAERLKGVDSTLKIQPAKLEDSAVYLCASSPTSRDIRPDTQYFGPGTRLTVL.

The sample holds many counts of this clonotype. The rearrangement joins TRBV12-3 or TRBV12-4 to TRBJ2-7, with 7 positions matching TRBD1. V shed 4 bases and J 5 bases; nucleotides not matched to a gene: 5. This CDR3 region has 13 residues. As DNA, the CDR3 is TGTGCCAGCAGTTCGACAGGGTTCAACGAGCAGTACTTC. Translated, it gives CASSSTGFNEQYF.

In this sample, this clonotype turned up many times. The CDR3, as DNA: TGCAGCGTTGCCGGGAACACCGGGGAGCTGTTTTTT. Amino acid sequence: CSVAGNTGELFF. The genes are TRBV29-1 and TRBJ2-2, with no clear D. V lost 4 bases to trimming and J lost 1 base, with 4 bases between them. CDR3 length: 12 residues. Germline CDR1 SQVTM, CDR2 ANQGSEA.

This clonotype was observed many times. J is TRBJ2-7 and V is TRBV6-5, with D unresolved. The germline V gene encodes CDR1 MNHEY and CDR2 SVGAGI. The CDR3 covers 16 residues. Between the trimmed V and J ends, which lost 0 bases and 6 bases, there was a span of 18 bases. The CDR3 DNA is TGTGCCAGCAGTTACTCGATGGGAATCCGCCCGAGCGAGCAGTACTTC. Amino acids: CASSYSMGIRPSEQYF.

This rearrangement joins TRBV21-1 to TRBJ2-7; no DNA check was done on the table's D call, TRBD1. TRBV21-1 is a listed pseudogene. This CDR3 comprises 15 residues. CDR3 nucleotides: TGTGCCAGCAGGACCCGGGATCCACGAGCCTACGAGCAGTACTTC. This encodes CASRTRDPRAYEQYF.

Many counts were recorded for this clonotype. V usage is TRBV12-3 or TRBV12-4 and J usage is TRBJ2-1; 10 bases are a match to TRBD1. The ends lost 10 bases at V and 4 bases at J; junction bases unmatched: 10. The CDR3 spans 15 residues. CDR3 sequence (DNA): TGTGCCATCCGATCCCCGGGACAGGGGTACAATGAGCAGTTCTTC. It codes for CAIRSPGQGYNEQFF.

This clonotype was found a few times. This chain links TRBV5-1 with TRBJ2-1; D possibly corresponds to TRBD1 (5 bases). V was shortened by 4 bases and J by 10 bases, with 21 bases between the two germline ends. This CDR3 comprises 15 residues. Germline CDR1 SGHRS, CDR2 YFSETQ. In nucleotides, the CDR3 is TGCGCCAGCAGCCACCGGACAAGATTTCCTAAGGAGCAGTTCTTC. Its protein product is CASSHRTRFPKEQFF.

This clonotype was recorded at least ten times. The V gene is TRBV7-8, the J gene TRBJ2-7; D not certain. V shed 4 bases and J shed 9 bases, with 10 bases lying between them. Per the germline V gene, CDR1 is SGHVS and CDR2 is FQNEAQ. The CDR3 sequence is 11 residues long. The CDR3 region is CASSSALGQYF. CDR3 coding DNA: TGTGCCAGCAGCTCGGCTTTAGGGCAGTACTTC.

This clonotype appeared many times. V usage is TRBV15 and J usage is TRBJ1-1; D is possibly TRBD1 (6 bases). The V end lost 4 bases, the J end lost 0 bases, and 24 bases lay between the germline ends. CDR1 LNHNV and CDR2 YYDKDF come from the germline V gene (reference sequence). The CDR3 covers 19 residues. The CDR3 sequence: CATSTRRTDRRWVNTEAFF. As DNA, the CDR3 is TGTGCCACCAGCACGAGGAGGACAGACCGGAGGTGGGTGAACACTGAAGCTTTCTTT.

This clonotype has a count of ten or more. This chain joins TRBV4-3 and TRBJ2-7; possibly TRBD2 for D (5 bases). Trimming shortened V by 1 base and J by 5 bases, and 15 bases separated the two germline ends. CDR3 length equals 15 residues. Germline-derived CDR1 and CDR2 are LGHNA and YSLEER. CDR3 DNA: TGCGCCAGCAGCCAAGCAGCTAGGGAGCTAGACGAGCAGTACTTC. Protein: CASSQAARELDEQYF.

This clonotype was recorded at least ten times. The rearrangement links TRBV29-1 to TRBJ1-2; D is unresolved. CDR3 size: 17 residues. CDR1 SQVTM and CDR2 ANQGSEA come from the germline V gene. The ends were cut back, 4 bases at V and 4 bases at J, with 25 bases in the middle. CDR3 protein: CSVGARQAQARFYGYTF. CDR3 in DNA: TGCAGCGTTGGGGCCCGGCAGGCTCAAGCGAGATTCTATGGCTACACCTTC.

In its sample, this clonotype was seen many times. The J gene is TRBJ2-7, the V gene TRBV11-2; 8 bases fit TRBD2. The V segment lost 5 bases and the J segment 2 bases; nucleotides outside the gene matches: 11. CDR3 length: 16 residues. CDR1 is SGHAT and CDR2 is FQNNGV in the germline V gene. The CDR3 region is CASSPGTGGDTYEQYF. The CDR3 coding sequence is TGTGCCAGCAGCCCCGGAACCGGGGGGGACACCTACGAGCAGTACTTC.

This clonotype came up many times. The V call is TRBV29-1, the J call TRBJ1-1, with 10 nucleotides matching TRBD1. V lost 4 bases, J lost 0 bases, and 8 bases stayed unmatched. There are 16 residues in the CDR3. Germline CDR1 is SQVTM and CDR2 is ANQGSEA. The CDR3 DNA is TGCAGCGTTGGGACAGGGGGGGGGAGTATGAACACTGAAGCTTTCTTT. This encodes CSVGTGGGSMNTEAFF.

This clonotype has at least ten counts. The V gene is TRBV27, the J gene TRBJ2-1; D is ambiguous. V was trimmed by 3 bases and J by 9 bases, leaving 12 bases between them. Germline CDR1 is MNHEY and CDR2 is SMNVEV (reference sequence). The CDR3 sequence is 13 residues long. CDR3 region: CASSFPPPSEQFF. The CDR3 DNA reads as TGTGCCAGCAGTTTCCCTCCTCCAAGTGAGCAGTTCTTC.

The sample holds many counts of this clonotype. This chain joins TRBV7-6 and TRBJ1-1; D is unclear. The CDR3 contains 14 residues. Germline-derived CDR1 and CDR2 are SGHVS and FNYEAQ. V lost 3 bases to trimming and J lost 3 bases, with 11 bases between them. The CDR3 region is CASSFGMRDTEAFF. The CDR3 DNA follows: TGTGCCAGCAGCTTCGGGATGAGGGACACTGAAGCTTTCTTT.

This clonotype was observed a handful of times. The chain is built from TRBV12-3 or TRBV12-4 and TRBJ2-1; 15 bases agree with TRBD2. The CDR3 totals 18 residues. V shed 4 bases and J 0 bases; nucleotides not matched to a gene: 4. The CDR3 is CASSSGLAGGTSYNEQFF. The DNA of the CDR3 is TGTGCCAGCAGTTCGGGACTAGCGGGGGGAACCTCCTACAATGAGCAGTTCTTC.

This sequence joins TRBV20-1 and TRBJ2-7; D uncertain. V lost 3 bases and J 2 bases, leaving 14 bases between the germline ends. This CDR3 is built from 14 residues. Germline loops: CDR1 DFQATT, CDR2 SNEGSKA (reference sequence). The CDR3 DNA reads TGCAGTGCTAGGGCTCAGTCCAATCCCTACGAGCAGTACTTC. Translating it yields CSARAQSNPYEQYF.

This clonotype was found many times. The chain has TRBV29-1 and TRBJ1-2; D is unclear. Germline CDR1 reads SQVTM; CDR2 reads ANQGSEA. Trimming shortened V by 5 bases and J by 1 base, and 14 bases separated the two germline ends. This CDR3 comprises 14 residues. The CDR3 spells CSVYKGALNYGYTF. The CDR3 DNA follows: TGCAGCGTTTACAAAGGAGCCCTTAACTATGGCTACACCTTC.

This clonotype was detected a few times. The chain links TRBV5-1 to TRBJ2-5, with 9 bases fitting TRBD1. Germline-derived CDR1 and CDR2 are SGHRS and YFSETQ. The junction had 6 bases not matched to a gene; V was cut back by 1 base and J by 5 bases. The CDR3 length is 15 residues. The CDR3 coding sequence is TGCGCCAGCAGCTTGAACAACAGGGGGCTGGAGACCCAGTACTTC. This encodes CASSLNNRGLETQYF.

This clonotype was observed at least ten times. The CDR3 region is CASSLEGPSARGTQYF. For the CDR3, the DNA is TGTGCCAGCAGCTTAGAGGGACCATCCGCTCGGGGTACGCAGTATTTT. The chain has TRBV7-6 and TRBJ2-3; TRBD1 or TRBD2 may be the D gene (5 bases each). The CDR3 is 16 amino acids. Trimming removed 1 base at V and 8 bases at J, with 19 bases between. Germline V gene lookup returns CDR1 SGHVS and CDR2 FNYEAQ.

There are a few counts of this clonotype. The J gene is TRBJ2-7, the V gene TRBV2; 10 bases align to TRBD1. The CDR3 has 17 amino acids. CDR1 and CDR2 from the germline V gene are SNHLY and FYNNEI. Germline trimming cut 6 bases from V and 3 bases from J; bases unmatched to any gene: 14. DNA for the CDR3: TGTGCCAGCAGCGGGACAGGGGCCTCGTGGGACGTCTACGAGCAGTACTTC. This codes for CASSGTGASWDVYEQYF.

The chain links TRBV19 to TRBJ1-2; 10 positions match TRBD1. The CDR3 is 17 amino acids. The germline CDR1 and CDR2 sequences are LNHDA and SQIVND (reference sequence). V was pared by 0 bases and J by 4 bases, with 8 bases of the junction left unmatched. In nucleotides, the CDR3 is TGTGCCAGTAGTATAGAGGGCGGACAGGGGGGATTCTATGGCTACACCTTC. Translating it yields CASSIEGGQGGFYGYTF.

Many counts were recorded for this clonotype. The gene calls are TRBV14 and TRBJ2-5, with unresolved D. CDR1 and CDR2 from the germline V gene are SGHDN and FVKESK. The CDR3 runs to 13 residues. The V end was cut by 1 base, the J end by 5 bases, with 8 bases between. The CDR3 region has the DNA TGTGCCAGCAGCCAAGCTTACTGGGAGACCCAGTACTTC. Protein product: CASSQAYWETQYF.

Many counts were recorded for this clonotype. For the CDR3, the DNA is TGTGCCAGCAGTAACCCTAGAGGGGACATTCAGTACTTC. The encoded protein is CASSNPRGDIQYF. V gene TRBV5-5 combines with J gene TRBJ2-4, with D perhaps TRBD1 or TRBD2 (5 bases each). The V gene's germline CDR1 is SGHKS and CDR2 YYEKEE (reference sequence). CDR3 size: 13 residues. V was cut by 5 bases and J by 8 bases, with 14 bases left in between. Together with reference TRBV5-5 and TRBJ2-4, the CDR3 gives the full variable domain: DAGVTQSPTHLIKTRGQQVTLRCSPISGHKSVSWYQQVLGQGPQFIFQYYEKEERGRGNFPDRFSARQFPNYSSELNVNALLLGDSALYLCASSNPRGDIQYFGAGTRLSVL.

This clonotype was seen repeatedly, ten times or more. V usage is TRBV29-1 and J usage is TRBJ2-7, with 7 bases lining up with TRBD1. This CDR3 is 13 amino acids long. Unmatched junction bases numbered 9, after V lost 7 bases and J lost 3 bases. In germline, CDR1 is SQVTM, CDR2 ANQGSEA. CDR3 sequence (DNA): TGCAGCGCCGTGGGACAGCCACTCTACGAGCAGTACTTC. Its protein product is CSAVGQPLYEQYF.

The chain couples TRBV27 to TRBJ2-4; a possible D gene is TRBD1 (6 bases). V lost 2 bases and J 0 bases, leaving 11 bases between the germline ends. The CDR3 is made up of 16 amino acids. Germline V lookup: CDR1 MNHEY, CDR2 SMNVEV (reference sequence). CDR3 DNA: TGTGCCAGCAGTTTAGTTGGACAGTTAGCCAAAAACATTCAGTACTTC. Residues: CASSLVGQLAKNIQYF.

Ten or more counts support this clonotype. This rearrangement joins TRBV7-9 to TRBJ2-3; D not resolved. The V gene's germline CDR1 is SEHNR and CDR2 FQNEAQ (reference sequence). This CDR3 has 13 amino acids. V lost 3 bases and J lost 0, with 4 bases in between. The CDR3 protein is CASSFISTDTQYF. The CDR3 DNA reads TGTGCCAGCAGCTTTATAAGCACAGATACGCAGTATTTT.